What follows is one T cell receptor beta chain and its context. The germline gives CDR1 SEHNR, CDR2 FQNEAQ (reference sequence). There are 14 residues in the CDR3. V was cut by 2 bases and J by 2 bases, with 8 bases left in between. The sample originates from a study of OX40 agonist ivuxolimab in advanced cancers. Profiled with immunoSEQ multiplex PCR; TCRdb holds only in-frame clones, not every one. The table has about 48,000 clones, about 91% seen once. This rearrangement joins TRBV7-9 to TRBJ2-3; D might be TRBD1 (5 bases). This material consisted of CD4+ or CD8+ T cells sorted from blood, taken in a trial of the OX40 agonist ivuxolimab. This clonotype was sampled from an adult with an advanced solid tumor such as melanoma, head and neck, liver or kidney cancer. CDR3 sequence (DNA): TGTGCCAGCAGCTTACCCGGACACACAGATACGCAGTATTTT. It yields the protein CASSLPGHTDTQYF.